This TCR beta chain was observed in a study of T cells after posttransplantation cyclophosphamide. With regard to this clone: Compared with germline, one end of the junction differs, possibly owing to a read error.

The length of the CDR3 is 15 residues. CDR1 is SGHRS and CDR2 is YFSETQ in the germline V gene. Produced via immunoSEQ multiplex PCR; TCRdb's table is partial and in-frame only. This sample has 25,000 to 30,000 clones, with 80% to 90% found just once. V and J are TRBV5-1 and TRBJ1-2; TRBD1 might be the D (6 bases). The sequencing input was PBMCs. The receptor's source is a man in his forties or fifties. The CDR3 DNA sequence: TGCACCAGCAGCTTAGGACAGATCGATAACTATGGCTACACCTTC. Its translation is CTSSLGQIDNYGYTF.